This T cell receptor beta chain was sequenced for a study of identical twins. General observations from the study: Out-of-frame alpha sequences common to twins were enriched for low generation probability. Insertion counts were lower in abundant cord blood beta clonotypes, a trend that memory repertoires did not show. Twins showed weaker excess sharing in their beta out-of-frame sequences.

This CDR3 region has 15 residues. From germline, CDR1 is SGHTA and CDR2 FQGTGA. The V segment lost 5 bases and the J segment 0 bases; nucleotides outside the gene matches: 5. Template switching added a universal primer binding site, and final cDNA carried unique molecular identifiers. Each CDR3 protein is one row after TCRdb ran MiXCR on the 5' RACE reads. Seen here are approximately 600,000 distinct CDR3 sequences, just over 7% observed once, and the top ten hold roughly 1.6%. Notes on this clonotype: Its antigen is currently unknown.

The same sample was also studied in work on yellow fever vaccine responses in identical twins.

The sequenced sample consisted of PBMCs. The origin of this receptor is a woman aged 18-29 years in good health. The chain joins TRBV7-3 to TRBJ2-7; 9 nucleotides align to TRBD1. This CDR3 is CASSPTGGPSYEQYF. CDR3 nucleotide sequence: TGTGCCAGCAGCCCCACAGGGGGCCCCTCCTACGAGCAGTACTTC.